These T cell receptor beta chains were read from a single sample in a study of T cells in Graves' hyperthyroidism and ophthalmopathy. TCRdb re-analysed the multiplex PCR reads in MiXCR, keeping a single row per CDR3 protein. The table includes over 90,000 distinct CDR3 sequences, about 45% detected once. Sequenced sample: blood. The receptors originated from a middle-aged man with Graves' hyperthyroidism. Both conserved end residues are part of each CDR3. D genes are given only for firm matches. A clone size is listed for some rows: how often the clone was seen (once, few, many), or a class if it is expanded.

V gene	clone size	J gene	D gene	CDR3 DNA	CDR3 protein
TRBV10-2	NA	TRBJ2-1	NA	TGCGCCAGCGGGATGGGGAGTGAGCAGTTCTTC	CASGMGSEQFF
TRBV19	NA	TRBJ1-1	NA	TGTGCCAGTAGCCAGGGATATGAAGGCACTGAAGCTTTCTTT	CASSQGYEGTEAFF
TRBV9	many	TRBJ1-1	NA	TGTGCCAGCAGCGTAGGGGGCGGAGAAGCTTTCTTT	CASSVGGGEAFF
TRBV2	NA	TRBJ2-7	NA	TGTGCCAGCAGATCCGAGACTGGCTACTACAAGCAGTACTTC	CASRSETGYYKQYF
TRBV7-9	NA	TRBJ1-3	TRBD1	TGTGCCAGCAGCGCGGGACAGAACTCTGGAAACACTATATATTTT	CASSAGQNSGNTIYF
TRBV6-2/TRBV6-3	many	TRBJ2-7	NA	TGTGCCAGCACCGGTACAGGGAGAAGAGCCGAGCAGTACTTC	CASTGTGRRAEQYF
TRBV2	many	TRBJ2-6	TRBD2	TGTGCCAGCAGTGAAGCGCGGGGGAGAAGCTCTGGGGCCAACGTCCTGACTTTC	CASSEARGRSSGANVLTF
TRBV11-2	many	TRBJ2-7	NA	TGTGCCAGCAGCTTTAAGCCAGGGAGCGAGCAGTACTTC	CASSFKPGSEQYF
TRBV2	NA	TRBJ1-5	NA	TGTGCCAGCAGTCGGGACAACACCAATCAGCCCCAGCATTTT	CASSRDNTNQPQHF
TRBV7-2	NA	TRBJ2-3	NA	TGTGCCAGCAGCTTAGTCGGGAGACGTACAGATACGCAGTATTTT	CASSLVGRRTDTQYF
TRBV7-6	once	TRBJ1-6	TRBD1	TGTGCCAGCAGCGACCGGGACAGCGCCTCGTATAATTCACCCCTCCACTTT	CASSDRDSASYNSPLHF
TRBV6-5	NA	TRBJ2-4	NA	TGTGCCAGCAGTTATCGTGGGGGGCAGAAGGGAAACATTCAGTACTTC	CASSYRGGQKGNIQYF
TRBV5-6	few	TRBJ2-7	TRBD1	TGTGCCAGCAGCTTCGGGACAGGGGCGGCCTACGAGCAGTACTTC	CASSFGTGAAYEQYF
TRBV24-1	NA	TRBJ2-2	NA	TGTGCCACCATCAGCCTGACCGGGGGGCTGTTTTTT	CATISLTGGLFF
TRBV7-2	many	TRBJ1-1	TRBD1	TGTGCCAGCAGCAACAGGATGACAGGGACTGAAGCTTTCTTT	CASSNRMTGTEAFF
TRBV20-1	NA	TRBJ1-5	NA	TGCAGTGCTCATACCGGGGGAGGTAATCAGCCCCAGCATTTT	CSAHTGGGNQPQHF
TRBV18	NA	TRBJ1-1	NA	TGTGCCAGCTCGACGGGGGGGTCTGAAGCTTTCTTT	CASSTGGSEAFF
TRBV15	many	TRBJ1-4	NA	TGTGCCACCAGCAGAGTTCCCTCGGGCCCGGGCGTCTTT	CATSRVPSGPGVF
TRBV5-1	many	TRBJ2-7	NA	TGCGCCAGCAGCTTGGTCGGAGAACCCCCCTACGAGCAGTACTTC	CASSLVGEPPYEQYF
TRBV20-1	NA	TRBJ2-3	NA	TGCAGTGCTAGGATTAGGGGCACTGTTACGCAGTATTTT	CSARIRGTVTQYF
TRBV7-2	few	TRBJ1-5	TRBD1	TGTGCCAGCAGTCGTGGGGACAGGTGGCAACCGCCCCAGCATTTT	CASSRGDRWQPPQHF
TRBV7-1	NA	TRBJ2-1	TRBD2	TGTGCCAGCACCTCGCGGACTAGCGGGGCCTTATCCTACAATGAGCAGTTCTTC	CASTSRTSGALSYNEQFF
TRBV7-2	once	TRBJ1-1	TRBD1	TGTGTCAGCAGCTTCAGACAGGGACACACTGAAGCTCTCTTT	CVSSFRQGHTEALF
TRBV24-1	NA	TRBJ2-7	TRBD1	TGTGCCACCAGTGATTTTGCGGGACAGGGAACCTACGAGCAGTACTTC	CATSDFAGQGTYEQYF
TRBV7-3	many	TRBJ2-1	TRBD1	TGTGCCAGCAGCTTAGGACAGGGAAACGATGAGCAGTTCTTC	CASSLGQGNDEQFF
TRBV27	few	TRBJ1-5	NA	TGTGCCAGCAGAGGCGACGGTGATCAGCCCCAGCATTTT	CASRGDGDQPQHF
TRBV9	many	TRBJ2-3	NA	TGTGCCAGCAGCGTAGCTCCCGGGGGTGGGACTAGCACAGATACGCAGTATTTT	CASSVAPGGGTSTDTQYF
TRBV7-9	NA	TRBJ2-7	NA	TGTGCCTGGAGAGTCCCGCCCCTCTACGAGCAGTACTTC	CAWRVPPLYEQYF
TRBV16	NA	TRBJ1-2	NA	TGTGCCAGCAGCCAAGGAAGTGGGGGCGCCTACTATGGCTACACCTTC	CASSQGSGGAYYGYTF
TRBV30	NA	TRBJ2-2	NA	TGTGCCTGGGGACGACAGTCCGGGGAGCTGTTTTTT	CAWGRQSGELFF
TRBV12-3/TRBV12-4	NA	TRBJ2-5	TRBD2	TGTGCCAGCAGTACTAGCGGGGGGCCCCACGGAGAGACCCAGTACTTC	CASSTSGGPHGETQYF
TRBV15	once	TRBJ2-1	NA	TGTGCCACCAGGGTAGGGTACAATGAGCAGTTCTTC	CATRVGYNEQFF
TRBV2	many	TRBJ2-5	NA	TGTGCCAGCAGTTCAAAGGGGGGCCAGGGAGAGACCCAGTACTTC	CASSSKGGQGETQYF
TRBV19	many	TRBJ2-2	NA	TGTGCCAGCAAAGTAGGGGTCGGCGGGGAGCTGTTTTTT	CASKVGVGGELFF
TRBV9	many	TRBJ1-3	NA	TGTGCCAGCAGACCAGGGGCAAGTCCCGGAAACACCATATATTTT	CASRPGASPGNTIYF
TRBV13	NA	TRBJ2-1	TRBD2	TGTGCCAGCAGCTTAGGCCGATGGCGAGCGGGGGGGAACAATGAGCAGTTCTTC	CASSLGRWRAGGNNEQFF
TRBV6-5	many	TRBJ1-1	TRBD1	TGTGCCAGCAACCCGACAGGGGGGTCCACTGAAGCTTTCTTT	CASNPTGGSTEAFF